The rows below give T cell receptor beta chains drawn from one sample of a study of OX40 agonist ivuxolimab in advanced cancers. Data came from immunoSEQ multiplex PCR; TCRdb stores just in-frame clones and leaves some out. The sample contains 50,000 to 65,000 clones, about four fifths of which appear only once. The source material was CD4+ or CD8+ T cells sorted from blood, sampled in a trial of the OX40 agonist ivuxolimab. These receptors were obtained from an adult with an advanced solid tumor such as melanoma, head and neck, liver or kidney cancer. Each CDR3 is given with its conserved first and last residue. The D gene is left open where the match is weak. Expanded clones are given a class, and other clones once, few, many or no size at all.

CDR3 | DNA | J | size | V | D
CASSPVGKETQYF | TGCGCCAGCAGCCCAGTAGGAAAAGAGACCCAGTACTTC | TRBJ2-5 | - | TRBV5-1 | -
CASSLNTEAFF | TGTGCCAGCAGCTTGAACACTGAAGCTTTCTTT | TRBJ1-1 | - | TRBV5-4 | -
CASSDGAVGKRDF | TGTGCCAGCAGTGACGGGGCCGTAGGAAAGAGGGATTTT | TRBJ1-3 | once | TRBV6-1 | -
CASSQDLAGGGYTF | TGCGCCAGCAGCCAAGATCTAGCAGGGGGCGGCTACACCTTC | TRBJ1-2 | - | TRBV4-3 | TRBD1
CASRTGLPSSGANVLTF | TGTGCCAGCAGGACGGGACTACCTTCATCTGGGGCCAACGTCCTGACTTTC | TRBJ2-6 | - | TRBV5-4 | TRBD2
CASKYRGSYEQYF | TGTGCCAGCAAGTACAGGGGGAGTTACGAGCAGTACTTC | TRBJ2-7 | once | TRBV6-5 | TRBD1
CASSSPVGELFF | TGTGCCAGCAGTTCCCCAGTAGGGGAGCTGTTTTTT | TRBJ2-2 | many | TRBV6-6 | -
CAITATTSGVGYNEQFF | TGTGCCATCACCGCTACGACTAGCGGGGTGGGCTACAATGAGCAGTTCTTC | TRBJ2-1 | - | TRBV10-3 | TRBD2
CASSYPPAGGTNEQFF | TGTGCCAGCAGCTACCCCCCCGCAGGGGGCACGAATGAGCAGTTCTTC | TRBJ2-1 | - | TRBV5-4 | TRBD1
CASSIGPGNNEQFF | TGTGCCAGTAGTATCGGCCCGGGGAACAATGAGCAGTTCTTC | TRBJ2-1 | - | TRBV19 | -
CASSEFEQETQYF | TGTGCCAGCAGTGAATTTGAGCAAGAGACCCAGTACTTC | TRBJ2-5 | - | TRBV2 | -
CASSPDSAYGYTF | TGTGCCAGCTCGCCAGATAGTGCCTATGGCTACACCTTC | TRBJ1-2 | - | TRBV18 | -
CASSLNSGGALEQYF | TGTGCCAGCAGCTTAAATTCCGGGGGGGCCTTGGAGCAGTACTTC | TRBJ2-7 | - | TRBV7-2 | TRBD2
CASSFQGDTGELFF | TGCGCCAGCAGTTTTCAGGGGGACACCGGGGAGCTGTTTTTT | TRBJ2-2 | - | TRBV5-1 | TRBD1
CASSPGLAGGPNNEQFF | TGCGCCAGCAGCCCTGGACTAGCGGGGGGCCCTAACAATGAGCAGTTCTTC | TRBJ2-1 | - | TRBV5-1 | TRBD2
CASSHGTTSSEAFF | TGCGCCAGCAGCCACGGGACCACTTCCTCCGAAGCTTTCTTT | TRBJ1-1 | - | TRBV5-1 | -
CASSFISVAASFTF | TGTGCCAGCAGTTTCATTTCAGTGGCTGCGTCGTTCACCTTC | TRBJ1-2 | - | TRBV28 | -
CASRFRDSNTYEQYF | TGCGCCAGCAGATTCCGGGACAGCAATACCTACGAGCAGTACTTC | TRBJ2-7 | - | TRBV5-1 | TRBD1
CASSPGTFGNTIYF | TGTGCCAGCAGTCCCGGGACTTTTGGAAACACCATATATTTT | TRBJ1-3 | - | TRBV6-5 | -
CSVENSNYGYTF | TGCAGCGTTGAAAACTCTAACTATGGCTACACCTTC | TRBJ1-2 | - | TRBV29-1 | -
CASSSETKSPLHF | TGTGCCAGCAGCTCCGAGACAAAATCACCCCTCCACTTT | TRBJ1-6 | once | TRBV7-6 | -
CASSGTGFGTNEKLFF | TGTGCCAGCAGCGGGACAGGGTTTGGCACTAATGAAAAACTGTTTTTT | TRBJ1-4 | - | TRBV13 | TRBD1
CASSDGEGSEQYF | TGTGCCAGCAGCGATGGGGAGGGGAGCGAGCAGTACTTC | TRBJ2-7 | - | TRBV9 | TRBD2
CASSSRDMGFANYGYTF | TGTGCCAGCAGCTCACGGGACATGGGTTTCGCTAACTATGGCTACACCTTC | TRBJ1-2 | - | TRBV7-6 | -
CASSMMEGAPYEQYF | TGTGCCAGTAGTATGATGGAAGGGGCCCCCTACGAGCAGTACTTC | TRBJ2-7 | - | TRBV19 | -
CASSLRQGNEKLFF | TGTGCCAGCAGCTTAAGACAGGGAAATGAAAAACTGTTTTTT | TRBJ1-4 | - | TRBV13 | TRBD1
CASSVWASTYEQYF | TGTGCCAGCAGTGTTTGGGCCAGCACCTACGAGCAGTACTTC | TRBJ2-7 | - | TRBV6-1 | -
CASSTIQSVSGRWSPKGNTIYF | TGCGCCAGCAGCACAATCCAATCAGTCAGCGGACGTTGGAGCCCTAAAGGAAACACCATATATTTT | TRBJ1-3 | - | TRBV4-1 | -
CASRPTGLDQPQHF | TGCGCCAGCAGGCCGACAGGGCTGGATCAGCCCCAGCATTTT | TRBJ1-5 | - | TRBV5-1 | TRBD1
CASSLGVGGTEAFF | TGTGCCAGCAGCCTTGGAGTAGGGGGGACTGAAGCTTTCTTT | TRBJ1-1 | - | TRBV6-1 | -
CASSAEWMYTDTQYF | TGTGCCAGCAGCGCCGAATGGATGTACACAGATACGCAGTATTTT | TRBJ2-3 | - | TRBV9 | -
CSVAGSGQTNTGELFF | TGCAGCGTTGCCGGATCGGGACAGACGAACACCGGGGAGCTGTTTTTT | TRBJ2-2 | - | TRBV29-1 | TRBD1
CASSQGVRGRGEQFF | TGCGCCAGCAGCCAAGGAGTCAGGGGACGGGGTGAGCAGTTCTTC | TRBJ2-1 | few | TRBV4-1 | -
CSVGKGQGLGGNTIYF | TGCAGCGTTGGCAAGGGTCAGGGCCTTGGAGGAAACACCATATATTTT | TRBJ1-3 | - | TRBV29-1 | -
CSANQVTEAFF | TGCAGTGCTAATCAGGTCACTGAAGCTTTCTTT | TRBJ1-1 | - | TRBV20-1 | -
CASSELTRKGEAFF | TGTGCCAGCAGTGAATTAACACGGAAAGGAGAAGCTTTCTTT | TRBJ1-1 | - | TRBV25-1 | -
CASSPQAGGSYEQYF | TGTGCCAGCAGCCCACAAGCGGGGGGCTCCTACGAGCAGTACTTC | TRBJ2-7 | once | TRBV7-2 | TRBD2
CASRPDRLPYEQYF | TGTGCCAGCAGACCCGACAGGTTGCCCTACGAGCAGTACTTC | TRBJ2-7 | - | TRBV11-1 | -
CASSARLGQGAYNEQFF | TGTGCCAGCAGCGCCAGATTGGGTCAGGGCGCCTACAATGAGCAGTTCTTC | TRBJ2-1 | - | TRBV11-2 | -
CASSDTRLAVYEQYF | TGTGCCAGCAGTGATACCCGACTAGCGGTCTACGAGCAGTACTTC | TRBJ2-7 | once | TRBV2 | TRBD2
CATSRAGIGDNEQFF | TGTGCCACCAGCAGAGCGGGGATAGGGGACAATGAGCAGTTCTTC | TRBJ2-1 | once | TRBV15 | -
CASSPLGRLAKNIQYF | TGTGCCAGCTCACCACTGGGTCGGTTAGCCAAAAACATTCAGTACTTC | TRBJ2-4 | - | TRBV18 | -
CASSEGVGSYNSPLHF | TGTGCCAGCAGTGAGGGCGTTGGATCCTATAATTCACCCCTCCACTTT | TRBJ1-6 | - | TRBV5-4 | -
CASSPPTGYPYEQYF | TGTGCCAGCTCACCACCAACTGGTTATCCCTACGAGCAGTACTTC | TRBJ2-7 | - | TRBV18 | -
CASSAFASGQGSIGETQYF | TGTGCCAGCAGCGCATTCGCGTCAGGACAGGGAAGCATCGGCGAGACCCAGTACTTC | TRBJ2-5 | - | TRBV7-6 | TRBD1
CASRQHPGQAAYNSPLHF | TGCGCCAGCAGGCAGCACCCTGGACAGGCCGCCTATAATTCACCCCTCCACTTT | TRBJ1-6 | - | TRBV23-1 | TRBD1
CASSPRAEGEKLFF | TGTGCCAGCTCTCCGAGGGCTGAAGGAGAAAAACTGTTTTTT | TRBJ1-4 | - | TRBV18 | -
CASSSRDRLLKTQYF | TGTGCCAGCAGTTCCCGGGACAGACTGTTAAAGACCCAGTACTTC | TRBJ2-5 | - | TRBV6-6 | TRBD1
CASSLSGGAAGANVLTF | TGTGCCAGCAGCTTATCCGGGGGGGCGGCTGGGGCCAACGTCCTGACTTTC | TRBJ2-6 | - | TRBV11-2 | TRBD2
CAWSVKSYGYTF | TGTGCCTGGAGTGTGAAATCGTATGGCTACACCTTC | TRBJ1-2 | - | TRBV30 | -
CASSLGIGGYNEQFF | TGTGCCAGCAGCTTAGGGATTGGGGGGTACAATGAGCAGTTCTTC | TRBJ2-1 | - | TRBV11-1 | -
CASIMGRGQDTQYF | TGTGCCAGCATCATGGGGAGGGGGCAGGATACGCAGTATTTT | TRBJ2-3 | - | TRBV10-3 | -
CASSVGSTGVEAFF | TGTGCCAGCAGCGTAGGGAGTACGGGGGTTGAAGCTTTCTTT | TRBJ1-1 | - | TRBV9 | -